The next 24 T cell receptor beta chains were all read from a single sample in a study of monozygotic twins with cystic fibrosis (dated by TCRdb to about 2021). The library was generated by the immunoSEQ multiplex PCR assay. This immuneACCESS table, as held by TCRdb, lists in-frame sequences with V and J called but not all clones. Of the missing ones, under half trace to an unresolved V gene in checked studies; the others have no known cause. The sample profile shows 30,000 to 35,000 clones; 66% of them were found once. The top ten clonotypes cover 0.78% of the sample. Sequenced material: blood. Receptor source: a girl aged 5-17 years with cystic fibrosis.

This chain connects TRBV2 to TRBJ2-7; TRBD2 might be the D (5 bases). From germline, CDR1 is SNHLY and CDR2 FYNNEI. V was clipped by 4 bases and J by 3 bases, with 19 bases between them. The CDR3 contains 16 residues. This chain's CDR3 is CASSASLGLLVYEQYF. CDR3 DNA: TGTGCCAGCAGTGCTAGCCTCGGACTCTTAGTCTACGAGCAGTACTTC.

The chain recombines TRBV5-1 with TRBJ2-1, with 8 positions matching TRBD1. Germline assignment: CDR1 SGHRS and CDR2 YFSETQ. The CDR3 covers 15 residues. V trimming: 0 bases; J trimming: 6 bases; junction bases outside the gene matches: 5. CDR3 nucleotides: TGCGCCAGCAGCTTGGGGACAGGGATAGGCAATGAGCAGTTCTTC. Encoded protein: CASSLGTGIGNEQFF.

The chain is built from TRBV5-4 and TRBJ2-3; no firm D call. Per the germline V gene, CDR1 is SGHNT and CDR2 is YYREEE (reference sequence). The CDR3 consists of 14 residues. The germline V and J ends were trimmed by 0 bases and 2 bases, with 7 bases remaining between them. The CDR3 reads CASSLGLLTDTQYF. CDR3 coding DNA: TGTGCCAGCAGCTTGGGGCTCCTCACAGATACGCAGTATTTT.

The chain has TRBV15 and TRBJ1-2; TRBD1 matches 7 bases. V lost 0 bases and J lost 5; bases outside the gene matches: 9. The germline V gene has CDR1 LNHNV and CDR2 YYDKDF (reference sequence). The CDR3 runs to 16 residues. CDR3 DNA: TGTGCCACCAGCAGAGATCTAGGGGGCAGTGGGTATGGCTACACCTTC. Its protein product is CATSRDLGGSGYGYTF.

CDR3 sequence: CASGEGALSSYTF. DNA for the CDR3: TGTGCCAGCGGCGAGGGGGCGCTTAGTAGCTACACCTTC. This sequence joins TRBV2 and TRBJ1-2, with 7 bases that match TRBD1. Germline trimming cut 8 bases from V and 9 bases from J; bases unmatched to any gene: 12. Germline V gene lookup returns CDR1 SNHLY and CDR2 FYNNEI. CDR3 length equals 13 residues.

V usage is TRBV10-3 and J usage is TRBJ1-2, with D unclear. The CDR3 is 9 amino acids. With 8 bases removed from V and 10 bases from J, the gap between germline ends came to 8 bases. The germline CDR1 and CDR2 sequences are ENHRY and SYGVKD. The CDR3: CAISSPYTF. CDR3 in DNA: TGTGCCATCTCAAGTCCCTACACCTTC.

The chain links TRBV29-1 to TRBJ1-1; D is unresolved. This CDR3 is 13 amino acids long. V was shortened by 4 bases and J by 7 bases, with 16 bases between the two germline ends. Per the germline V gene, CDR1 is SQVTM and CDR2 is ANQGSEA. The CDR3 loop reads CSVALLLGREAFF. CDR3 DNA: TGCAGCGTTGCCCTCCTGTTGGGCCGTGAAGCTTTCTTT. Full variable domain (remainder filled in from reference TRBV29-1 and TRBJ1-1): SAVISQKPSRDICQRGTSLTIQCQVDSQVTMMFWYRQQPGQSLTLIATANQGSEATYESGFVIDKFPISRPNLTFSTLTVSNMSPEDSSIYLCSVALLLGREAFFGQGTRLTVV.

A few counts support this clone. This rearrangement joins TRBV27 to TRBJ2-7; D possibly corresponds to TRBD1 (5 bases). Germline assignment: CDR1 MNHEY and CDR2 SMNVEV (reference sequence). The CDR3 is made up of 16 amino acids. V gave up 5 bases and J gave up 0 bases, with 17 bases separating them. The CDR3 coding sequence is TGTGCCAGCAGTGCACTCAGGGCCCCCTGCTCCTACGAGCAGTACGTC. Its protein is CASSALRAPCSYEQYV.

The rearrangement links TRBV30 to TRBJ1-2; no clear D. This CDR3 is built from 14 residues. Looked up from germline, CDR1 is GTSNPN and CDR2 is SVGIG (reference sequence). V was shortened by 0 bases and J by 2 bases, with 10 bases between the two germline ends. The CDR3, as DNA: TGTGCCTGGAGTGTACTACGGCAGAACTATGGCTACACCTTC. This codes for CAWSVLRQNYGYTF. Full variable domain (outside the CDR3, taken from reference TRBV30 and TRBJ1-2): SQTIHQWPATLVQPVGSPLSLECTVEGTSNPNLYWYRQAAGRGLQLLFYSVGIGQISSEVPQNLSASRPQDRQFILSSKKLLLSDSGFYLCAWSVLRQNYGYTFGSGTRLTVV.

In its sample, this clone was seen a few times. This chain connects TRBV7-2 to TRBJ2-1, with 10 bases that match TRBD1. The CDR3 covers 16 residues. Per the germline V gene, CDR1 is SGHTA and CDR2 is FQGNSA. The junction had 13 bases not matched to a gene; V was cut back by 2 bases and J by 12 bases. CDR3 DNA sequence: TGTGCCAGCAGCTTACGCGGGACAGGGGAAATGATTGGGCAGTTCTTC. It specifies CASSLRGTGEMIGQFF.

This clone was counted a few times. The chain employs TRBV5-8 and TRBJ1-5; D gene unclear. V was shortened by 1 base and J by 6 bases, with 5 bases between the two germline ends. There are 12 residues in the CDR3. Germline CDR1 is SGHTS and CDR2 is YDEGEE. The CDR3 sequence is CASSLWGQPQHF. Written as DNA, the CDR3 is TGTGCCAGCAGCTTGTGGGGTCAGCCCCAGCATTTT.

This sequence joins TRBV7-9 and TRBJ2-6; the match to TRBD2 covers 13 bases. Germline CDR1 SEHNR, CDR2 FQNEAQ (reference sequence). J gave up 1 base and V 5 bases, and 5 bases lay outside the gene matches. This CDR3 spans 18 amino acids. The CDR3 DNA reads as TGTGCCAGCAGCGTTGGACTAGCGGGAGTTTCTGGGGCCAACGTCCTGACTTTC. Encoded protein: CASSVGLAGVSGANVLTF.

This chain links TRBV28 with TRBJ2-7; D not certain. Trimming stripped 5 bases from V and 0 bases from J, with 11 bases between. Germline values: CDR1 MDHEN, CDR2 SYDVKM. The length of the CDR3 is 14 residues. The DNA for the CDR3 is TGTGCCAGCAGTCCCCGCGCCCTCTCCTACGAGCAGTACTTC. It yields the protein CASSPRALSYEQYF.

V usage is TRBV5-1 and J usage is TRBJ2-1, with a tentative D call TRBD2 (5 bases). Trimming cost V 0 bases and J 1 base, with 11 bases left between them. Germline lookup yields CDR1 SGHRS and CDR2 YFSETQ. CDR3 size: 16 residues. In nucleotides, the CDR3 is TGCGCCAGCAGCTTGGTTAAGGTAGCGTCCTACAATGAGCAGTTCTTC. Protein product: CASSLVKVASYNEQFF. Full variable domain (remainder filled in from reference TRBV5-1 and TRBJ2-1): KAGVTQTPRYLIKTRGQQVTLSCSPISGHRSVSWYQQTPGQGLQFLFEYFSETQRNKGNFPGRFSGRQFSNSRSEMNVSTLELGDSALYLCASSLVKVASYNEQFFGPGTRLTVL.

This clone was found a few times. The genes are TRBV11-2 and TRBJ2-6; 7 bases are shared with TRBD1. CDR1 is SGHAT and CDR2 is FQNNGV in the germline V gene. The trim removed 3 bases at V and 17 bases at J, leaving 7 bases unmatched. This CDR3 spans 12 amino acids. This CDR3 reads CASSLSDRVVTF. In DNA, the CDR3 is TGTGCCAGCAGCTTGTCAGACAGGGTGGTGACTTTC.

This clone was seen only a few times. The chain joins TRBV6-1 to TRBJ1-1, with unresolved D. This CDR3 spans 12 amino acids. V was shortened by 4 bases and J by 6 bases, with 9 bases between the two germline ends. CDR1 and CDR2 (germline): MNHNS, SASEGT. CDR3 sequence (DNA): TGTGCCAGCAGTGCGGGGATCGCTGAAGCTTTCTTT. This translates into CASSAGIAEAFF.

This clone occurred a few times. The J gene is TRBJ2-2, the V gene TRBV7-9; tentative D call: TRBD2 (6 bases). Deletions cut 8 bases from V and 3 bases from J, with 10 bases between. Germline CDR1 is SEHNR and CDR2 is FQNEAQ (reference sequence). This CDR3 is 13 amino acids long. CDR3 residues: CASLGEDTGELFF. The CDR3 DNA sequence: TGTGCCAGCTTAGGGGAGGACACCGGGGAGCTGTTTTTT.

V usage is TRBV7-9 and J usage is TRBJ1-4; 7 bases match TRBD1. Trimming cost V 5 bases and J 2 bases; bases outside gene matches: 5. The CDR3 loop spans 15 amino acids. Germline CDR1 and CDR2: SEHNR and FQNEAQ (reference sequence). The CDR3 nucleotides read TGTGCCAGCAGCCCGCTGACAGGGACTAATGAAAAACTGTTTTTT. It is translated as CASSPLTGTNEKLFF.

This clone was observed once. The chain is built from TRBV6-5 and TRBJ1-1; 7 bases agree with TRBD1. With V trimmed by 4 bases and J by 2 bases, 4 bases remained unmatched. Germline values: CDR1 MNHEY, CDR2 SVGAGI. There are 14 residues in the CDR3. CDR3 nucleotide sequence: TGTGCCAGCAGTTCCAGGGGGGGAAACACTGAAGCTTTCTTT. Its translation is CASSSRGGNTEAFF.

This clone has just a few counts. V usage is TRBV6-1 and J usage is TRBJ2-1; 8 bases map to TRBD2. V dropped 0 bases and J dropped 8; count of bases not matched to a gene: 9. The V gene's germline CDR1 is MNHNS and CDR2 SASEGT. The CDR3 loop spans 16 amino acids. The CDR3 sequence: CASSEATREGLDEQFF. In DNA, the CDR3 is TGTGCCAGCAGTGAAGCGACCCGGGAGGGCCTAGATGAGCAGTTCTTC.

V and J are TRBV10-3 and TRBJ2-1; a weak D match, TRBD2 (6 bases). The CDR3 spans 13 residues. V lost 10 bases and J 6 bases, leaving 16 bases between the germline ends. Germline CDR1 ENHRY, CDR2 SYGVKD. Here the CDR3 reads CATSPGAANEQFF. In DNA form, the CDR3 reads TGTGCCACCTCACCGGGAGCTGCCAATGAGCAGTTCTTC.

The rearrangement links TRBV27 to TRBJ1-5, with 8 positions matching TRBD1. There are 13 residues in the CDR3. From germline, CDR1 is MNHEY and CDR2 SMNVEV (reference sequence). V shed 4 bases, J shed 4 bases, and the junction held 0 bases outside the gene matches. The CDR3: CASSWDRNQPQHF. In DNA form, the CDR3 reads TGTGCCAGCAGTTGGGACAGGAATCAGCCCCAGCATTTT.

The CDR3 here is CASSASSGRVTDTQYF. The CDR3 DNA reads as TGTGCCAGCAGCGCCTCAAGCGGGAGGGTAACAGATACGCAGTATTTT. The chain has TRBV25-1 and TRBJ2-3; 10 positions match TRBD2. Germline assignment: CDR1 MGHDK and CDR2 SYGVNS. The CDR3 consists of 16 residues. Trimming removed 6 bases from V and 3 bases from J; junction bases left unmatched: 9.

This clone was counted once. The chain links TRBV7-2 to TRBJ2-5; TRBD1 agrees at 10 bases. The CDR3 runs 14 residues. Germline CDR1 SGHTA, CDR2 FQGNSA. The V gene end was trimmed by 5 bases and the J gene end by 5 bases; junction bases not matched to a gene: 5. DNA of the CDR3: TGTGCCAGCAGCACTTGGACAGGGGGGGAGACCCAGTACTTC. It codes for CASSTWTGGETQYF.